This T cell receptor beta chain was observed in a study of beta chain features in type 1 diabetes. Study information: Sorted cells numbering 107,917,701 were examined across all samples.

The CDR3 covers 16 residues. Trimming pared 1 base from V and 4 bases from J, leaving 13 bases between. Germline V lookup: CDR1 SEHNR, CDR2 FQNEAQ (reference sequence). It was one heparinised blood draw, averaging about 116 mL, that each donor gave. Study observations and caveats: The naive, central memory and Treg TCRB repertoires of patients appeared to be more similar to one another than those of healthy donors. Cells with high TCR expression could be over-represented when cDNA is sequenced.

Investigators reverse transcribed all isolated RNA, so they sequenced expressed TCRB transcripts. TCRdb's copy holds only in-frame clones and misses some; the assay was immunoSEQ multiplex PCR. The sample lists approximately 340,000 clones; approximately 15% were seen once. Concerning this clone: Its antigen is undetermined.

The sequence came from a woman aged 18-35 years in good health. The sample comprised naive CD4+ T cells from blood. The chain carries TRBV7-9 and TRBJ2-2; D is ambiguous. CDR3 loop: CASSLESGWVTGELFF. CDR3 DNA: TGTGCCAGCAGCTTAGAATCGGGTTGGGTCACCGGGGAGCTGTTTTTT.